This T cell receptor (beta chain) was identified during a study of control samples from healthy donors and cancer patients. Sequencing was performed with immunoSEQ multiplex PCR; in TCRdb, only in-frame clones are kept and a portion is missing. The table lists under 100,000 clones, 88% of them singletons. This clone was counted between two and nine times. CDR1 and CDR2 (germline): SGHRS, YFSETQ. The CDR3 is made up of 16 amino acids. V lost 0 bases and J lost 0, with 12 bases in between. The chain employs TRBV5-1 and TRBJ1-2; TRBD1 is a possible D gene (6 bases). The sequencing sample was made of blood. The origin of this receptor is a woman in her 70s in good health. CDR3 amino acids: CASSLDGQPSNYGYTF. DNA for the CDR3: TGCGCCAGCAGCTTGGATGGACAGCCTTCTAACTATGGCTACACCTTC.